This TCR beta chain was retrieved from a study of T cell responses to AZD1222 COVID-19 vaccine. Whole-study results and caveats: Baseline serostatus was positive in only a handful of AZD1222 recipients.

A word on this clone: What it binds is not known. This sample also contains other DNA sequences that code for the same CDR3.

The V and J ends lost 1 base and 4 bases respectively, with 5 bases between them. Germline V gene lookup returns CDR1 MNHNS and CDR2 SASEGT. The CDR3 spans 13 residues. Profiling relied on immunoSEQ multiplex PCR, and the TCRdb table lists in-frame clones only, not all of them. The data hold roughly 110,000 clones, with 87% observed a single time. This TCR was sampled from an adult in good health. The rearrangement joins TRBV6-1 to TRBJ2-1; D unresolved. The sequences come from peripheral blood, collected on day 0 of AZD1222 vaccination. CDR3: CASSEEHYNEQFF. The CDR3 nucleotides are TGTGCCAGCAGTGAAGAGCATTACAATGAGCAGTTCTTC.